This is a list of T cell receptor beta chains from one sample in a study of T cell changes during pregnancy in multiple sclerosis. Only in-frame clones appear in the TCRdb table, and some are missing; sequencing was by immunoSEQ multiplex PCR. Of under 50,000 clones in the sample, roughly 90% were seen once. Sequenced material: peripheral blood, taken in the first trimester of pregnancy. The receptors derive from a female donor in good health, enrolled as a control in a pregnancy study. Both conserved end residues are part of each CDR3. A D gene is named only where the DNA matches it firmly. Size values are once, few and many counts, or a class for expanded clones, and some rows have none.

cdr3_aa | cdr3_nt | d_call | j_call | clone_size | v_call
CASSPWAGGNYEQYF | TGTGCCAGCAGCCCCTGGGCGGGAGGGAACTACGAGCAGTACTTC | TRBD2 | TRBJ2-7 | . | TRBV9
CASSVSGSETDTQYF | TGTGCCAGCAGCGTTAGCGGGAGCGAAACAGATACGCAGTATTTT | TRBD2 | TRBJ2-3 | medium-sized | TRBV6-4
CASSQPVGGAGDINEQFF | TGTGCCAGCAGCCAACCGGTCGGGGGGGCGGGGGACATCAATGAGCAGTTCTTC | TRBD2 | TRBJ2-1 | . | TRBV4-2
CASSLSQDLTTEAFF | TGTGCCAGCAGCTTAAGTCAGGATCTGACGACTGAAGCTTTCTTT | . | TRBJ1-1 | . | TRBV7-9
CASSPASGQTREQYF | TGCGCCAGCAGCCCGGCTAGCGGCCAAACGAGAGAGCAGTACTTC | TRBD2 | TRBJ2-7 | . | TRBV5-1
CSVAAGGFSYNEQFF | TGCAGCGTTGCCGCAGGGGGTTTCTCCTACAATGAGCAGTTCTTC | TRBD1 | TRBJ2-1 | once | TRBV29-1
CASLPPLAGGRSYEQYF | TGTGCCAGCCTCCCTCCGCTAGCGGGAGGCAGGTCCTACGAGCAGTACTTC | TRBD2 | TRBJ2-7 | . | TRBV2
CASSPKGRGETQYF | TGTGCCAGCAGCCCCAAGGGTCGGGGAGAGACCCAGTACTTC | . | TRBJ2-5 | . | TRBV14
CASSPRPLADLYNEQFF | TGTGCCAGCAGCCCCCGGCCCCTAGCGGACCTTTACAATGAGCAGTTCTTC | TRBD2 | TRBJ2-1 | . | TRBV27
CASSQTGANSPLHF | TGTGCCAGCAGCCAGACCGGAGCGAATTCACCCCTCCACTTT | . | TRBJ1-6 | . | TRBV7-6
CASMEGNTGELFF | TGTGCCAGCATGGAGGGGAACACCGGGGAGCTGTTTTTT | . | TRBJ2-2 | . | TRBV6-5